The 2 T cell receptor beta chains in this list originate from one sample, sequenced in a study of response to subunit inactivated influenza vaccine. From the RT-PCR reads, TCRdb called clonotypes with MiXCR, one entry per CDR3 protein. The table includes 500,000 to 600,000 distinct CDR3 sequences, 10% to 15% detected once. This sample comprised PBMCs from blood, obtained around seven weeks after vaccination. All receptors come from a man aged 45 to 65 who received an inactivated influenza vaccine.

The chain couples TRBV10-1 to TRBJ2-7, with D possibly TRBD1 on 6 matching bases. V lost 3 bases and J lost 7, with 7 bases in between. Germline assignment: CDR1 WNHNN and CDR2 SYGVQD (reference sequence). CDR3 length equals 11 residues. CDR3 sequence: CASSDDREQYF. The CDR3 DNA sequence: TGCGCCAGCAGTGATGACAGGGAGCAGTACTTC.

This clonotype has at least ten counts. The chain uses TRBV20-1 and TRBJ2-7; D is perhaps TRBD1 (5 bases). Trimming pared 0 bases from V and 4 bases from J, leaving 13 bases between. The CDR3 length is 14 residues. Germline V gene lookup returns CDR1 DFQATT and CDR2 SNEGSKA (reference sequence). The CDR3 is CSARDLETAYEQYF. The CDR3 DNA reads as TGCAGTGCTAGAGATCTCGAGACAGCTTACGAGCAGTACTTC.